A single sample is the source of the 3 T cell receptor beta chains below, sequenced in a study of blood T cells in healthy people across ages (dated by TCRdb to the mid-2010s). The method was 5' RACE. A second PCR of roughly 6 to 12 cycles was performed with a sample-barcoded 5' primer and a J-beta primer mix. The public reads were run again by TCRdb, first through fastp at Q25 and then through MiXCR, and only productive beta chains were kept. Duplicate CDR3 protein sequences are folded into a single record with the most common DNA and genes. Recorded for this sample are approximately 2,000,000 distinct CDR3 sequences; about 39% of them occurred a single time. Around 23% of the sample goes to the ten largest clones. Sequenced material: blood. The receptors derive from a human donor in good health.

This clonotype turned up a few times. V and J are TRBV20-1 and TRBJ2-3; 9 bases line up with TRBD2. Per the germline V gene, CDR1 is DFQATT and CDR2 is SNEGSKA (reference sequence). V lost 5 bases and J lost 0; bases outside the gene matches: 15. The CDR3 totals 18 residues. The CDR3 here is CSAFPPRGSGGSTDTQYF. In DNA, the CDR3 is TGCAGTGCTTTCCCGCCCCGAGGGAGCGGGGGGAGCACAGATACGCAGTATTTT.

This clonotype showed up just a few times. This sequence joins TRBV24-1 and TRBJ2-5; D might be TRBD1 or TRBD2, each matching 5 bases. Trimming cost V 4 bases and J 5 bases, with 13 bases left between them. Germline V gene lookup returns CDR1 KGHDR and CDR2 SFDVKD. The CDR3 has 14 amino acids. CDR3 protein: CATSEPGAGETQYF. CDR3 in DNA: TGTGCCACCAGTGAACCTGGGGCGGGTGAGACCCAGTACTTC.

The CDR3 is CASSFYRRAYEQYF. The CDR3 DNA is TGTGCCAGCAGTTTTTACAGGAGAGCCTACGAGCAGTACTTC. V and J are TRBV12-3 or TRBV12-4 and TRBJ2-7, with a possible D match to TRBD1 (5 bases). This CDR3 is built from 14 residues. V was pared by 3 bases and J by 2 bases, with 11 bases between.